Listed below are T cell receptor beta chains from one sample, sequenced in a study of identical twins. TCRdb redid the calling of the 5' RACE reads with MiXCR, one entry per CDR3 protein. Here the sample spans just under 650,000 distinct CDR3 sequences, 7.1% being singletons. These records were also assigned to another study, of yellow fever vaccine responses in identical twins.

The source material was PBMCs. The source is a woman younger than 30 in good health. Both conserved end residues are part of each CDR3. A D gene is named only where the DNA matches it firmly. Where a row states a size, it is once, few, many or the class of an expanded clone; other rows omit it.

CDR3 protein: CASSNPGASNQPQHF; CDR3 DNA: TGTGCCAGCTCCAACCCAGGGGCCAGCAATCAGCCCCAGCATTTT; D gene: NA; V gene: TRBV12-3/TRBV12-4; clone size: few; J gene: TRBJ1-5
CDR3 protein: CASSLEPYEQYF; CDR3 DNA: TGCGCCAGCAGCTTGGAACCCTACGAGCAGTACTTC; D gene: NA; V gene: TRBV5-1; clone size: many; J gene: TRBJ2-7
CDR3 protein: CASRPRFLTADGELFF; CDR3 DNA: TGCGCCAGCCGGCCTCGTTTCTTAACAGCGGATGGGGAGCTGTTTTTT; D gene: NA; V gene: TRBV4-1; clone size: many; J gene: TRBJ2-2
CDR3 protein: CASSHLTGTSGSYEQYF; CDR3 DNA: TGTGCCAGCAGCCATCTCACCGGGACTAGCGGGAGCTACGAGCAGTACTTC; D gene: TRBD2; V gene: TRBV14; clone size: few; J gene: TRBJ2-7
CDR3 protein: CASSYGVPTGELFF; CDR3 DNA: TGTGCCAGCAGTTACGGCGTCCCCACCGGGGAGCTGTTTTTT; D gene: NA; V gene: TRBV6-5; clone size: few; J gene: TRBJ2-2
CDR3 protein: CASSLANEPNFYEQYF; CDR3 DNA: TGCGCCAGCAGCTTGGCCAACGAGCCGAACTTTTACGAGCAGTACTTC; D gene: NA; V gene: TRBV5-1; clone size: many; J gene: TRBJ2-7
CDR3 protein: CATPGGNPVNEQFF; CDR3 DNA: TGTGCCACCCCTGGAGGAAACCCCGTCAATGAGCAGTTCTTC; D gene: NA; V gene: TRBV7-2; clone size: many; J gene: TRBJ2-1
CDR3 protein: CASSSWLFETQYF; CDR3 DNA: TGTGCCAGCAGTTCTTGGTTGTTCGAGACCCAGTACTTC; D gene: NA; V gene: TRBV12-3/TRBV12-4; clone size: NA; J gene: TRBJ2-5
CDR3 protein: CASSLGRSNGYTF; CDR3 DNA: TGTGCCAGCAGCTTGGGCAGAAGTAATGGCTACACCTTC; D gene: NA; V gene: TRBV11-2; clone size: few; J gene: TRBJ1-2
CDR3 protein: CAIGASNNSPLHF; CDR3 DNA: TGTGCCATCGGAGCGAGTAATAATTCACCCCTCCACTTT; D gene: NA; V gene: TRBV10-3; clone size: few; J gene: TRBJ1-6
CDR3 protein: CASSLRDRYPYEQYF; CDR3 DNA: TGTGCCAGCAGTCTCCGGGACAGGTACCCCTACGAGCAGTACTTC; D gene: TRBD1; V gene: TRBV6-1; clone size: NA; J gene: TRBJ2-7
CDR3 protein: CATSRDPTGSNTGELFF; CDR3 DNA: TGTGCCACCAGCAGAGATCCAACGGGGTCTAACACCGGGGAGCTGTTTTTT; D gene: NA; V gene: TRBV15; clone size: few; J gene: TRBJ2-2
CDR3 protein: CASSDRQGGQFF; CDR3 DNA: TGTGCCAGCAGTGACCGACAGGGTGGGCAGTTCTTC; D gene: TRBD1; V gene: TRBV2; clone size: few; J gene: TRBJ2-1
CDR3 protein: CASSQDASRRTEQYF; CDR3 DNA: TGTGCCAGCAGCCAAGATGCGAGCCGACGGACCGAGCAGTACTTC; D gene: NA; V gene: TRBV3-1; clone size: NA; J gene: TRBJ2-7
CDR3 protein: CASSYRSPLTSGSYNEQFF; CDR3 DNA: TGTGCCAGCAGTTACCGCAGCCCCTTAACTAGCGGGAGTTACAATGAGCAGTTCTTC; D gene: TRBD2; V gene: TRBV6-5; clone size: few; J gene: TRBJ2-1
CDR3 protein: CSSPHLDGYGYTF; CDR3 DNA: TGCAGCTCTCCGCATCTGGACGGCTATGGCTACACCTTC; D gene: NA; V gene: TRBV29-1; clone size: few; J gene: TRBJ1-2
CDR3 protein: CASSSPSFQETQYF; CDR3 DNA: TGTGCCAGCAGTTCCCCTAGCTTCCAAGAGACCCAGTACTTC; D gene: NA; V gene: TRBV28; clone size: NA; J gene: TRBJ2-5
CDR3 protein: CSVGWDTEETQYF; CDR3 DNA: TGCAGCGTTGGCTGGGACACGGAAGAGACCCAGTACTTC; D gene: NA; V gene: TRBV29-1; clone size: many; J gene: TRBJ2-5
CDR3 protein: CASSQARANEQFF; CDR3 DNA: TGTGCCAGCAGCCAAGCTAGAGCGAATGAGCAGTTCTTC; D gene: NA; V gene: TRBV3-1; clone size: many; J gene: TRBJ2-1
CDR3 protein: CASSPRVTGVSYNEQFF; CDR3 DNA: TGTGCCAGCAGTCCCAGGGTAACGGGTGTTTCCTACAATGAGCAGTTCTTC; D gene: NA; V gene: TRBV25-1; clone size: NA; J gene: TRBJ2-1
CDR3 protein: CSARAGQLEAFF; CDR3 DNA: TGCAGTGCTAGAGCCGGCCAGCTTGAAGCTTTCTTT; D gene: NA; V gene: TRBV20-1; clone size: NA; J gene: TRBJ1-1
CDR3 protein: CASSDRLAHEQFF; CDR3 DNA: TGTGCCAGCAGTGACCGCCTAGCCCATGAGCAGTTCTTC; D gene: NA; V gene: TRBV2; clone size: many; J gene: TRBJ2-1
CDR3 protein: CASSLMLGRGNYGYTF; CDR3 DNA: TGTGCCAGCAGCTTAATGCTAGGACGGGGTAACTATGGCTACACCTTC; D gene: NA; V gene: TRBV7-9; clone size: many; J gene: TRBJ1-2
CDR3 protein: CSAGSQGAFFSYNSPLHF; CDR3 DNA: TGCAGTGCTGGAAGCCAGGGGGCTTTCTTCTCCTATAATTCACCCCTCCACTTT; D gene: TRBD1; V gene: TRBV20-1; clone size: NA; J gene: TRBJ1-6
CDR3 protein: CASRWAGGSQETQYF; CDR3 DNA: TGTGCCAGCAGGTGGGCCGGGGGATCTCAAGAGACCCAGTACTTC; D gene: NA; V gene: TRBV7-2; clone size: many; J gene: TRBJ2-5
CDR3 protein: CATSDQATGAKTHNEQFF; CDR3 DNA: TGTGCCACCAGTGATCAAGCCACCGGGGCGAAGACCCACAATGAGCAGTTCTTC; D gene: NA; V gene: TRBV24-1; clone size: many; J gene: TRBJ2-1
CDR3 protein: CASSVLAGSQETQYF; CDR3 DNA: TGTGCCAGCAGTGTGCTAGCGGGGTCACAAGAGACCCAGTACTTC; D gene: TRBD2; V gene: TRBV25-1; clone size: many; J gene: TRBJ2-5
CDR3 protein: CASRWREATSTDTQYF; CDR3 DNA: TGCGCCAGCAGGTGGCGGGAGGCGACTAGCACAGATACGCAGTATTTT; D gene: TRBD2; V gene: TRBV5-1; clone size: NA; J gene: TRBJ2-3
CDR3 protein: CASSRLAGAYNEQFF; CDR3 DNA: TGTGCCAGCAGTAGACTAGCGGGAGCGTACAATGAGCAGTTCTTC; D gene: TRBD2; V gene: TRBV7-2; clone size: many; J gene: TRBJ2-1
CDR3 protein: CATSDTRGLYNEQFF; CDR3 DNA: TGTGCCACCAGTGATACGCGGGGATTGTACAATGAGCAGTTCTTC; D gene: NA; V gene: TRBV24-1; clone size: few; J gene: TRBJ2-1
CDR3 protein: CASSRQGARYSGANVLTF; CDR3 DNA: TGTGCCAGCAGTCGACAGGGGGCGAGGTACTCTGGGGCCAACGTCCTGACTTTC; D gene: TRBD1; V gene: TRBV6-1; clone size: few; J gene: TRBJ2-6
CDR3 protein: CASSLYSLAGGRTDTQYF; CDR3 DNA: TGTGCCAGCAGTTTATATAGCCTAGCGGGGGGGCGCACAGATACGCAGTATTTT; D gene: TRBD2; V gene: TRBV28; clone size: few; J gene: TRBJ2-3
CDR3 protein: CASSHERAPGRNIQYF; CDR3 DNA: TGTGCCAGCTCACACGAGCGGGCCCCCGGGAGAAACATTCAGTACTTC; D gene: NA; V gene: TRBV18; clone size: NA; J gene: TRBJ2-4
CDR3 protein: CASSPQGLSGNTIYF; CDR3 DNA: TGTGCCAGCAGCCCACAGGGGCTCTCTGGAAACACCATATATTTT; D gene: TRBD1; V gene: TRBV7-8; clone size: many; J gene: TRBJ1-3
CDR3 protein: CASSYDRVPYF; CDR3 DNA: TGTGCCAGCAGCTATGACAGGGTACCGTACTTC; D gene: TRBD1; V gene: TRBV11-2; clone size: many; J gene: TRBJ2-4
CDR3 protein: CSARGDRGLYALDEQYF; CDR3 DNA: TGCAGTGCTAGGGGGGACAGGGGATTGTATGCTTTGGACGAGCAGTACTTC; D gene: TRBD1; V gene: TRBV20-1; clone size: NA; J gene: TRBJ2-7
CDR3 protein: CASSYPTNGGRDDTQYF; CDR3 DNA: TGTGCCAGCAGTTACCCGACGAATGGCGGGCGCGATGATACGCAGTATTTT; D gene: NA; V gene: TRBV6-5; clone size: many; J gene: TRBJ2-3
CDR3 protein: CASSPGTTSGYTF; CDR3 DNA: TGTGCCAGCAGCCCCGGGACGACTTCTGGCTACACCTTC; D gene: NA; V gene: TRBV5-5; clone size: NA; J gene: TRBJ1-2
CDR3 protein: CATSRTVYNEQFF; CDR3 DNA: TGTGCCACCAGCAGGACTGTTTACAATGAGCAGTTCTTC; D gene: NA; V gene: TRBV15; clone size: few; J gene: TRBJ2-1
CDR3 protein: CASSEVLNTEAFF; CDR3 DNA: TGTGCCAGCAGTGAAGTTTTGAACACTGAAGCTTTCTTT; D gene: NA; V gene: TRBV6-1; clone size: NA; J gene: TRBJ1-1
CDR3 protein: CASSPGPLIQYF; CDR3 DNA: TGTGCCAGCAGCCCCGGGCCGCTAATCCAGTACTTC; D gene: NA; V gene: TRBV5-6; clone size: NA; J gene: TRBJ2-5
CDR3 protein: CASSWRGPSNGYTF; CDR3 DNA: TGTGCCAGCTCGTGGAGGGGGCCTTCGAATGGCTACACCTTC; D gene: TRBD1; V gene: TRBV12-3/TRBV12-4; clone size: NA; J gene: TRBJ1-2
CDR3 protein: CASSGGWYYNEQFF; CDR3 DNA: TGTGCCAGCAGCGGAGGCTGGTACTACAATGAGCAGTTCTTC; D gene: NA; V gene: TRBV5-6; clone size: many; J gene: TRBJ2-1
CDR3 protein: CSARDPLAGPPYEQYF; CDR3 DNA: TGCAGTGCTAGAGACCCCCTAGCGGGACCCCCCTACGAGCAGTACTTC; D gene: TRBD2; V gene: TRBV20-1; clone size: NA; J gene: TRBJ2-7
CDR3 protein: CASHSEGGGPMGEQYF; CDR3 DNA: TGTGCCAGCCACTCAGAGGGGGGAGGGCCGATGGGGGAGCAGTACTTC; D gene: NA; V gene: TRBV7-8; clone size: NA; J gene: TRBJ2-7
CDR3 protein: CASSFQTDQETQYF; CDR3 DNA: TGCGCCAGCAGCTTCCAGACAGACCAAGAGACCCAGTACTTC; D gene: NA; V gene: TRBV5-1; clone size: many; J gene: TRBJ2-5
CDR3 protein: CASSYLRGQPQHF; CDR3 DNA: TGTGCCAGCAGTTATCTGAGGGGACAGCCCCAGCATTTT; D gene: NA; V gene: TRBV6-5; clone size: many; J gene: TRBJ1-5
CDR3 protein: CASSLRQGFSGANVLTF; CDR3 DNA: TGTGCCAGCAGTTTACGTCAGGGATTCTCTGGGGCCAACGTCCTGACTTTC; D gene: NA; V gene: TRBV12-3/TRBV12-4; clone size: few; J gene: TRBJ2-6
CDR3 protein: CASSEGQGHYGYTF; CDR3 DNA: TGTGCCAGCAGTGAAGGTCAGGGGCACTATGGCTACACCTTC; D gene: NA; V gene: TRBV6-1; clone size: NA; J gene: TRBJ1-2
CDR3 protein: CASSHNFEKLFF; CDR3 DNA: TGTGCCAGCAGTCACAACTTTGAAAAACTGTTTTTT; D gene: NA; V gene: TRBV27; clone size: many; J gene: TRBJ1-4
CDR3 protein: CASSSPGLAGNNEQFF; CDR3 DNA: TGTGCCAGCAGCTCCCCGGGACTAGCGGGAAACAATGAGCAGTTCTTC; D gene: TRBD2; V gene: TRBV7-9; clone size: many; J gene: TRBJ2-1
CDR3 protein: CASSERGEGSYGYTF; CDR3 DNA: TGTGCCAGCAGTGAACGGGGGGAAGGATCATATGGCTACACCTTC; D gene: NA; V gene: TRBV2; clone size: NA; J gene: TRBJ1-2
CDR3 protein: CSVEGWTGVGETQYF; CDR3 DNA: TGCAGCGTTGAAGGGTGGACAGGGGTTGGAGAGACCCAGTACTTC; D gene: TRBD1; V gene: TRBV29-1; clone size: few; J gene: TRBJ2-5
CDR3 protein: CSPYWAEETQYF; CDR3 DNA: TGCAGCCCTTACTGGGCAGAAGAGACCCAGTACTTC; D gene: NA; V gene: TRBV20-1; clone size: NA; J gene: TRBJ2-5
CDR3 protein: CATSDFSKSGANVLTF; CDR3 DNA: TGTGCCACCAGTGATTTCTCGAAATCCGGGGCCAACGTCCTGACTTTC; D gene: NA; V gene: TRBV24-1; clone size: few; J gene: TRBJ2-6
CDR3 protein: CASSLEGTTGELFF; CDR3 DNA: TGTGCCAGCAGTTTAGAGGGTACCACCGGGGAGCTGTTTTTT; D gene: NA; V gene: TRBV12-3/TRBV12-4; clone size: many; J gene: TRBJ2-2
CDR3 protein: CSVDETGYSETQYF; CDR3 DNA: TGCAGCGTTGACGAGACAGGGTATTCCGAGACCCAGTACTTC; D gene: TRBD1; V gene: TRBV29-1; clone size: NA; J gene: TRBJ2-5
CDR3 protein: CASRRGRELFF; CDR3 DNA: TGTGCCAGCAGGAGGGGCAGGGAGCTGTTTTTT; D gene: NA; V gene: TRBV12-3/TRBV12-4; clone size: many; J gene: TRBJ2-2